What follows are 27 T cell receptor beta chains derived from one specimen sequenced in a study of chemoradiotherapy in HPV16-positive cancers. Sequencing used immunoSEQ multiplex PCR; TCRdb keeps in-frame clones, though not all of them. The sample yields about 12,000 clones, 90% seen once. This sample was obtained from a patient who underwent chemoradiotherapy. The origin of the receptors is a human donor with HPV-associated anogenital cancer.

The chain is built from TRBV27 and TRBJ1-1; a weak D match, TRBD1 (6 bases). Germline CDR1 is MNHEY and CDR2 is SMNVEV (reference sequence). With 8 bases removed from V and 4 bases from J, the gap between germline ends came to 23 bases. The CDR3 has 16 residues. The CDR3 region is CASHFGGGSLGTEAFF. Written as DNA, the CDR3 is TGTGCCAGCCATTTTGGCGGGGGCTCGTTAGGCACTGAAGCTTTCTTT.

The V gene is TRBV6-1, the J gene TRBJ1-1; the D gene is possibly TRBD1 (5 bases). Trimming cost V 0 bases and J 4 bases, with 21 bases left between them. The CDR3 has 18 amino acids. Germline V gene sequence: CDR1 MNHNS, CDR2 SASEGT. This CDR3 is CASSEASRGPGVTTEAFF. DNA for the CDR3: TGTGCCAGCAGTGAAGCATCACGGGGACCCGGGGTTACCACTGAAGCTTTCTTT.

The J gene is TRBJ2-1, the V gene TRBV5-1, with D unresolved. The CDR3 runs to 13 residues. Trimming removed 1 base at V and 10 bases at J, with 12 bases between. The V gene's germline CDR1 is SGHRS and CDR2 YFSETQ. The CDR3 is CASSLNSIGEQFF. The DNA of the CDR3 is TGCGCCAGCAGCTTGAATTCGATCGGGGAGCAGTTCTTC.

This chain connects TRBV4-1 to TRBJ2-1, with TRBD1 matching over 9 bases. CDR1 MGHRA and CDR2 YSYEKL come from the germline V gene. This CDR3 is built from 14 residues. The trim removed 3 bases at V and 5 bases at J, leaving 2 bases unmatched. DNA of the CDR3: TGCGCCAGCAGCCACGACAGGGGGGACAATGAGCAGTTCTTC. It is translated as CASSHDRGDNEQFF.

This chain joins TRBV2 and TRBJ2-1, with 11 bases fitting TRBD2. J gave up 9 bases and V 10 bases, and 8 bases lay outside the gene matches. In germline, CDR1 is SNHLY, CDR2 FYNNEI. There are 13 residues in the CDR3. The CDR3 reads CATYGTSGFEQFF. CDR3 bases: TGTGCCACGTATGGGACTAGCGGTTTTGAGCAGTTCTTC.

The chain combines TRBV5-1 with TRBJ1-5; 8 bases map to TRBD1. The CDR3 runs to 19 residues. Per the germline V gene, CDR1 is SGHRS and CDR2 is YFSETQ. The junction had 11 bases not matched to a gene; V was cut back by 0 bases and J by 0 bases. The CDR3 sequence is CASSLGPRQGKVSNQPQHF. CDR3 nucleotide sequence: TGCGCCAGCAGCTTGGGTCCCAGACAGGGGAAGGTTAGCAATCAGCCCCAGCATTTT.

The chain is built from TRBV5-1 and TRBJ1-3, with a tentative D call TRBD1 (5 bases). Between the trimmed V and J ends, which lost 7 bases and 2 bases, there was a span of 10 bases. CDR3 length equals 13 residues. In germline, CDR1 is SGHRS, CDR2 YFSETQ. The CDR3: CASGDSAGNTIYF. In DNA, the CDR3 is TGCGCCAGCGGGGACTCGGCTGGAAACACCATATATTTT.

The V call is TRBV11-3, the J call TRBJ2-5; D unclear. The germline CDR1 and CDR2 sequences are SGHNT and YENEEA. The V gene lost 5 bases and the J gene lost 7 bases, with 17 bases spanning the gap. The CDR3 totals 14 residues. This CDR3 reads CASSHGTERTTQYF. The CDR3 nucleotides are TGTGCCAGCAGCCATGGAACGGAACGGACGACCCAGTACTTC.

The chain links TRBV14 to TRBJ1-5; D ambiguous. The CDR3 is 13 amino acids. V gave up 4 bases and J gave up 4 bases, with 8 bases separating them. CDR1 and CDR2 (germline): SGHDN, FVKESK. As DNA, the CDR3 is TGTGCCAGCAGCCGGTCGGAGAATCAGCCCCAGCATTTT. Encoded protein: CASSRSENQPQHF.

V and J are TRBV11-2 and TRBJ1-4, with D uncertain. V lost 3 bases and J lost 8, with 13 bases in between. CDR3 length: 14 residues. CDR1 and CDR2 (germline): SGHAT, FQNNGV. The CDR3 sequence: CASSFSGMREKLFF. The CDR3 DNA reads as TGTGCCAGCAGCTTTTCGGGGATGAGGGAAAAACTGTTTTTT.

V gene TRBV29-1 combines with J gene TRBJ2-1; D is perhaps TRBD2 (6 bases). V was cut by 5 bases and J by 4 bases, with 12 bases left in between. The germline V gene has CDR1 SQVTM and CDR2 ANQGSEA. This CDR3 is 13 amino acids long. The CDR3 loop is CSVHGGPYNEQFF. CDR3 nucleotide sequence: TGCAGCGTTCACGGGGGACCTTACAATGAGCAGTTCTTC.

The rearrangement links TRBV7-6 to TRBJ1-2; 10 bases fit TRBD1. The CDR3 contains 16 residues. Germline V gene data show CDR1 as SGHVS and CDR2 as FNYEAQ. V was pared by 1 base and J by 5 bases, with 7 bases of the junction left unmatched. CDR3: CASSLGDRGNLYGYTF. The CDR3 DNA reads TGTGCCAGCAGCTTAGGGGACAGGGGAAACCTTTATGGCTACACCTTC.

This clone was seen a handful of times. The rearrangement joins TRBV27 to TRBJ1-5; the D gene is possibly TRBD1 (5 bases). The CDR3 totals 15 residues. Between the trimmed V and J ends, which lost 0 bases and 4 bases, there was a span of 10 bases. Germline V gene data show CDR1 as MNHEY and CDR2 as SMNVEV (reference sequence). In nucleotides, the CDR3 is TGTGCCAGCAGTTTATCGTTCGGGACGAATCAGCCCCAGCATTTT. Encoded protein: CASSLSFGTNQPQHF.

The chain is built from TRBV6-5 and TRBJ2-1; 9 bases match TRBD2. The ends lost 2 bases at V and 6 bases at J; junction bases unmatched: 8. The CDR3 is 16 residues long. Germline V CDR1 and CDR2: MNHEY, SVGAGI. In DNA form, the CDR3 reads TGTGCCAGCAGTTACCTGGGCGGGGGGGCTGGCAATGAGCAGTTCTTC. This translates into CASSYLGGGAGNEQFF.

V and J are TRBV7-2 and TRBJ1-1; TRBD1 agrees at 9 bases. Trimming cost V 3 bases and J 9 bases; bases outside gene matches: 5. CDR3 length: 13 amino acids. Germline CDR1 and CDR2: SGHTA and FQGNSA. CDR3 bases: TGTGCCAGCAGCTTTTCAGGACAGGGGCAAGCTTTCTTT. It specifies CASSFSGQGQAFF.

The CDR3 DNA follows: TGCAGCGTTGATCGCGCAGGTGGGACTGAAGCTTTCTTT. Protein product: CSVDRAGGTEAFF. The V gene is TRBV29-1, the J gene TRBJ1-1; D call uncertain. This CDR3 region has 13 residues. Germline loops: CDR1 SQVTM, CDR2 ANQGSEA. Trimming stripped 3 bases from V and 5 bases from J, with 13 bases between.

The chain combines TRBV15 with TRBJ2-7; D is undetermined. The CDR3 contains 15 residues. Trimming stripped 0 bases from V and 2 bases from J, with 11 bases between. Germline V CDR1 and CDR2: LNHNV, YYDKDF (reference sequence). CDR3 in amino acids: CATSRDPYSPYEQYF. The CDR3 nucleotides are TGTGCCACCAGCAGAGATCCGTACAGCCCCTACGAGCAGTACTTC.

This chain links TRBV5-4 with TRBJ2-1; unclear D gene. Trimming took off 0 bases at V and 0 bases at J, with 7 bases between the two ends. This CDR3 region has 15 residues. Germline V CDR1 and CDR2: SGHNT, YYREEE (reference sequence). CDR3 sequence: CASSLGQSSYNEQFF. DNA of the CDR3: TGTGCCAGCAGCTTGGGGCAGAGCTCCTACAATGAGCAGTTCTTC.

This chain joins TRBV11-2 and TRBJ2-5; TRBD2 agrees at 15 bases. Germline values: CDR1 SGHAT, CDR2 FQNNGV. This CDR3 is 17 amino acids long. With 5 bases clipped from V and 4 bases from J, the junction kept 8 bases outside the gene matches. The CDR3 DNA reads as TGTGCCAGCAGCGGTGGAGGACTAGCGGGGGGGGTAGAGACCCAGTACTTC. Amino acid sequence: CASSGGGLAGGVETQYF.

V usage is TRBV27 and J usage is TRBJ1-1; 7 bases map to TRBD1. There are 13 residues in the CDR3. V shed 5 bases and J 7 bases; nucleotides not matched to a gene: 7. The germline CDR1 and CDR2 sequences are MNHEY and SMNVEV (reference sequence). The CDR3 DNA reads TGTGCCAGCAGTCCCACAGGGGAGGATGAAGCTTTCTTT. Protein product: CASSPTGEDEAFF.

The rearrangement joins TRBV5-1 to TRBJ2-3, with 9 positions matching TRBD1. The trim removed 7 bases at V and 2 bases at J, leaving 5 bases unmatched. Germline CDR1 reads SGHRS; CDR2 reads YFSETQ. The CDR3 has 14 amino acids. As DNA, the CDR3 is TGCGCCAGCGGGAGGGACAGGGTCACAGATACGCAGTATTTT. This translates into CASGRDRVTDTQYF. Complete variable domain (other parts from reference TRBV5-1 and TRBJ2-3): KAGVTQTPRYLIKTRGQQVTLSCSPISGHRSVSWYQQTPGQGLQFLFEYFSETQRNKGNFPGRFSGRQFSNSRSEMNVSTLELGDSALYLCASGRDRVTDTQYFGPGTRLTVL.

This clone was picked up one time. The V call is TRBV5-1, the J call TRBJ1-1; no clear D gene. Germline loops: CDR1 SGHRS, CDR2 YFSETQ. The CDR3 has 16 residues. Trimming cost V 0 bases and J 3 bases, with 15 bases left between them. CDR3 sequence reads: CASSLDGRNGYTEAFF. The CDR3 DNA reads TGCGCCAGCAGCTTGGATGGGCGGAATGGGTACACTGAAGCTTTCTTT.

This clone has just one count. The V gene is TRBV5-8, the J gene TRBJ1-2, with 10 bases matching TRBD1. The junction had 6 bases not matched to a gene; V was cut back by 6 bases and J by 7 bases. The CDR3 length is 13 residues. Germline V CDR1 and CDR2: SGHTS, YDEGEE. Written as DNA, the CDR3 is TGTGCCAGCAAGCGACGGGACAGGGGTGGCTACACCTTC. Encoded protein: CASKRRDRGGYTF.

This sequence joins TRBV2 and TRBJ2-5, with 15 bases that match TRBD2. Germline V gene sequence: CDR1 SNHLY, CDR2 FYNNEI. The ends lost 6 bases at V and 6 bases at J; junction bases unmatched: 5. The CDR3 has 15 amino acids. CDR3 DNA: TGTGCCAGCAGCGGGACTAGCGGGGGGACGAAGACCCAGTACTTC. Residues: CASSGTSGGTKTQYF.

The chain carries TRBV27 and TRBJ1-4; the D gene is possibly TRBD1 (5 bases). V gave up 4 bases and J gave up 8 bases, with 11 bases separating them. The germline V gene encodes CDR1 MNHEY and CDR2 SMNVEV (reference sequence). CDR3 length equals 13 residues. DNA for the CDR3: TGTGCCAGCAGTTGGGGCCCGTGGGAAAAACTGTTTTTT. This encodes CASSWGPWEKLFF.

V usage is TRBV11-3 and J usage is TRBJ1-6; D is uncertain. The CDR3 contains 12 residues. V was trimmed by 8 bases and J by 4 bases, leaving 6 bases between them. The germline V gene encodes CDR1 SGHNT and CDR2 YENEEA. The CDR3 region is CASRDYNSPLHF. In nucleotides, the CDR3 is TGTGCCAGCCGGGATTATAATTCACCCCTCCACTTT.

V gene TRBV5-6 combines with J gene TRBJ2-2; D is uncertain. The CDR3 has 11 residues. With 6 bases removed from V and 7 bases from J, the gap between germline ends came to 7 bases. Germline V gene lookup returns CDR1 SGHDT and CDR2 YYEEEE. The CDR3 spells CASNRRGELFF. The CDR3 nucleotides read TGTGCCAGCAACCGCCGCGGGGAGCTGTTTTTT.